This TCR beta chain was found in a study of blood T cell repertoires in COVID-19. Sequenced by immunoSEQ multiplex PCR; TCRdb stores in-frame clones only, minus some. Of about 280,000 clones in the sample, 89% were seen once. The germline V and J ends were trimmed by 4 bases and 4 bases, with 11 bases remaining between them. Germline V lookup: CDR1 SGHRS, CDR2 YFSETQ. This CDR3 is 14 amino acids long. This sequence joins TRBV5-1 and TRBJ1-4; D is possibly TRBD1 (6 bases). Sequences were obtained from peripheral blood. This sequence was found in a woman aged 35 to 49 who had recovered from COVID-19. The CDR3 DNA reads as TGCGCCAGCAGCCCGGACAGCAGTAATGAAAAACTGTTTTTT. It encodes CASSPDSSNEKLFF.